Following are 27 T cell receptor beta chains from one sample sequenced in a study of T cell changes during pregnancy in multiple sclerosis. The table came from immunoSEQ multiplex PCR; TCRdb's copy has only in-frame clones and leaves some out. This table has approximately 64,000 clones, 80% to 95% appearing once. The source was peripheral blood, collected in the first trimester of pregnancy. Receptors originate from a female donor with multiple sclerosis, enrolled in a pregnancy study.

This chain joins TRBV30 and TRBJ2-3; 12 bases are a match to TRBD1. V shed 1 base and J 4 bases; nucleotides not matched to a gene: 6. CDR1 is GTSNPN, CDR2 SVGIG, per germline (reference sequence). This CDR3 region has 16 residues. CDR3 DNA sequence: TGTGCCTGGAGTGCAGGGACAGGGGGCTTCTCAGATACGCAGTATTTT. Translated, it gives CAWSAGTGGFSDTQYF.

This clone was seen a few times. The V gene is TRBV30, the J gene TRBJ1-1; perhaps TRBD1 as D (5 bases). The CDR3 runs to 12 residues. V was clipped by 5 bases and J by 1 base, with 8 bases between them. Germline-derived CDR1 and CDR2 are GTSNPN and SVGIG (reference sequence). The CDR3 nucleotides are TGTGCCTGGGCGGGGGGGAACACTGAAGCTTTCTTT. The encoded protein is CAWAGGNTEAFF.

This clone was counted between two and nine times. The CDR3 region is CASSQSMTSGPDTQYF. The DNA of the CDR3 is TGCGCCAGCAGCCAGAGTATGACTAGCGGTCCGGATACGCAGTATTTT. The chain has TRBV4-3 and TRBJ2-3, with 9 bases fitting TRBD2. Germline V gene data show CDR1 as LGHNA and CDR2 as YSLEER. After removal of 3 bases from V and 6 bases from J, the junction contained 10 bases not matched to a gene. There are 16 residues in the CDR3.

The chain carries TRBV7-9 and TRBJ2-7; TRBD1 aligns across 9 bases. The CDR3 extends over 15 amino acids. Trimming at V came to 4 bases and at J to 2 bases, leaving 6 bases not matched to a gene. Germline CDR1 is SEHNR and CDR2 is FQNEAQ (reference sequence). The CDR3 is CASSSGTGLTYEQYF. Here the CDR3 DNA reads TGTGCCAGCAGCTCAGGGACAGGGTTGACCTACGAGCAGTACTTC. The variable domain in full, completed from reference TRBV7-9 and TRBJ2-7, reads DTGVSQNPRHKITKRGQNVTFRCDPISEHNRLYWYRQTLGQGPEFLTYFQNEAQLEKSRLLSDRFSAERPKGSFSTLEIQRTEQGDSAMYLCASSSGTGLTYEQYFGPGTRLTVT.

The genes are TRBV5-1 and TRBJ2-3; 11 bases align to TRBD2. Germline CDR1 SGHRS, CDR2 YFSETQ. V was pared by 3 bases and J by 7 bases, with 7 bases of the junction left unmatched. The CDR3 loop spans 15 amino acids. The CDR3 DNA sequence: TGCGCCAGCAGCTCGGGACTAGCGGAACAATATACGCAGTATTTT. It encodes CASSSGLAEQYTQYF.

The chain combines TRBV6-6 with TRBJ2-1; 7 nucleotides align to TRBD2. The CDR3 spans 16 residues. V was clipped by 0 bases and J by 3 bases; unmatched bases: 5. From germline, CDR1 is MNHNY and CDR2 SVGAGI (reference sequence). CDR3 protein: CASSYSMLADYNEQFF. In nucleotides, the CDR3 is TGTGCCAGCAGTTACTCGATGCTAGCGGACTACAATGAGCAGTTCTTC.

The chain links TRBV7-8 to TRBJ1-5; 9 bases align to TRBD1. This CDR3 is 16 amino acids long. Germline CDR1 reads SGHVS; CDR2 reads FQNEAQ. Germline trimming cut 1 base from V and 4 bases from J; bases unmatched to any gene: 5. The CDR3 region has the DNA TGTGCCAGCAGCTTAGAAACGGGGACAGGGAATCAGCCCCAGCATTTT. It translates to CASSLETGTGNQPQHF.

J is TRBJ2-2 and V is TRBV19, with 9 bases matching TRBD1. The CDR3 extends over 14 amino acids. V dropped 8 bases and J dropped 5; count of bases not matched to a gene: 6. The V gene's germline CDR1 is LNHDA and CDR2 SQIVND (reference sequence). The CDR3 nucleotides read TGTGCCAGTCAGGACAGGGGACGGACCGGGGAGCTGTTTTTT. Amino acid sequence: CASQDRGRTGELFF.

The chain employs TRBV7-9 and TRBJ2-7, with a tentative D call TRBD1 (6 bases). V was trimmed by 6 bases and J by 2 bases, leaving 14 bases between them. Germline-derived CDR1 and CDR2 are SEHNR and FQNEAQ (reference sequence). The CDR3 extends over 14 amino acids. The CDR3 is CASSYPGQTYEQYF. The CDR3 nucleotides read TGTGCCAGCAGTTACCCCGGACAGACCTACGAGCAGTACTTC.

In DNA form, the CDR3 reads TGTGCCAGCAGCTTAAGGGGAGTGGGCCCAAACACTGAAGCTTTCTTT. Protein product: CASSLRGVGPNTEAFF. The chain employs TRBV7-3 and TRBJ1-1, with D unclear. Trimming took off 1 base at V and 2 bases at J, with 14 bases between the two ends. Germline V CDR1 and CDR2: SGHTA, FQGTGA. This CDR3 contains 16 residues.

This chain joins TRBV7-9 and TRBJ2-3; TRBD2 matches 8 bases. Losses at the gene ends were 5 bases for V and 0 bases for J; bases not matched to a gene: 4. The CDR3 length is 15 residues. The germline gives CDR1 SEHNR, CDR2 FQNEAQ (reference sequence). The CDR3 spells CASSHSGTSTDTQYF. CDR3 coding DNA: TGTGCCAGCAGCCATAGCGGGACTAGCACAGATACGCAGTATTTT.

The J gene is TRBJ2-5, the V gene TRBV5-4; D possibly corresponds to TRBD2 (6 bases). V lost 6 bases to trimming and J lost 3 bases, with 12 bases between them. Per germline, CDR1 SGHNT and CDR2 YYREEE (reference sequence). CDR3 length: 13 amino acids. This chain's CDR3 is CASKSGVEETQYF. In DNA, the CDR3 is TGTGCCAGCAAGTCGGGGGTTGAAGAGACCCAGTACTTC.

The chain recombines TRBV5-1 with TRBJ1-2; D is unresolved. V lost 4 bases and J lost 4, with 14 bases in between. The CDR3 contains 14 residues. CDR1 SGHRS and CDR2 YFSETQ come from the germline V gene. CDR3 coding DNA: TGCGCCAGCAGCGAAGGACGGGGAATCTATGGCTACACCTTC. Translated: CASSEGRGIYGYTF.

This rearrangement joins TRBV6-9 to TRBJ2-4, with 9 bases that match TRBD2. Germline assignment: CDR1 MNHGY and CDR2 SVAAGI. V lost 6 bases and J lost 1; bases outside the gene matches: 7. CDR3 length: 16 amino acids. The CDR3 sequence is CASRCLAGVAKNIQYF. The CDR3 DNA reads as TGTGCCAGCAGATGTTTAGCGGGAGTTGCCAAAAACATTCAGTACTTC.

This rearrangement joins TRBV11-3 to TRBJ1-5; 9 bases align to TRBD1. CDR3 length: 14 amino acids. Per the germline V gene, CDR1 is SGHNT and CDR2 is YENEEA. With V trimmed by 7 bases and J by 6 bases, 7 bases remained unmatched. The CDR3 nucleotides read TGTGCCAGCATCCGACAGGGGGAGGGTCAGCCCCAGCATTTT. As protein: CASIRQGEGQPQHF.

J is TRBJ2-7 and V is TRBV14; a possible D gene is TRBD1 (5 bases). Germline V gene lookup returns CDR1 SGHDN and CDR2 FVKESK. The CDR3 has 15 amino acids. The V end lost 4 bases, the J end lost 0 bases, and 13 bases lay between the germline ends. The CDR3 region has the DNA TGTGCCAGCAGCCCGCAGACAGTCAGCTCCTACGAGCAGTACTTC. Amino acid sequence: CASSPQTVSSYEQYF.

The chain links TRBV4-3 to TRBJ2-1; D unresolved. CDR3 length: 16 residues. Trimming removed 0 bases from V and 0 bases from J, with 9 bases in between. Germline CDR1 and CDR2: LGHNA and YSLEER. Here the CDR3 reads CASSQDSSSSYNEQFF. In DNA, the CDR3 is TGCGCCAGCAGCCAAGATAGCTCTAGCTCCTACAATGAGCAGTTCTTC.

This clone was detected only once. The chain employs TRBV11-2 and TRBJ1-3; D not certain. V lost 0 bases and J lost 5, with 8 bases in between. Germline values: CDR1 SGHAT, CDR2 FQNNGV. The CDR3 runs to 14 residues. CDR3 amino acids: CASSLDLGRNTIYF. The CDR3 bases are TGTGCCAGCAGCTTAGATCTCGGGAGAAACACCATATATTTT.

This sequence joins TRBV6-1 and TRBJ1-4, with TRBD1 identical over 10 bases. CDR1 and CDR2 (germline): MNHNS, SASEGT. CDR3 length: 14 amino acids. The J segment lost 2 bases and the V segment lost 11 bases, leaving 5 bases of the junction unmatched. The CDR3 DNA reads TGTGCCGGTAGACAGGGGGCGACTAATGAAAAACTGTTTTTT. Translating gives CAGRQGATNEKLFF.

V gene TRBV5-6 combines with J gene TRBJ2-7; D is perhaps TRBD1 (6 bases). Germline V gene sequence: CDR1 SGHDT, CDR2 YYEEEE. This CDR3 contains 14 residues. Trimming pared 0 bases from V and 3 bases from J, leaving 10 bases between. The CDR3 DNA is TGTGCCAGCAGCTTGGCGAAAGGGGGCTACGAGCAGTACTTC. Amino acid sequence: CASSLAKGGYEQYF.

The rearrangement joins TRBV2 to TRBJ1-5; TRBD1 aligns across 9 bases. The CDR3 is 13 residues long. In germline, CDR1 is SNHLY, CDR2 FYNNEI. Trimming at V came to 6 bases and at J to 7 bases, leaving 4 bases not matched to a gene. The CDR3 DNA reads TGTGCCAGCAGGGGACAGGGCGGACAGCCCCAGCATTTT. Translation: CASRGQGGQPQHF.

The rearrangement joins TRBV7-2 to TRBJ2-2; 10 nucleotides line up with TRBD2. The CDR3 covers 14 residues. Germline loops: CDR1 SGHTA, CDR2 FQGNSA. The trim removed 5 bases at V and 7 bases at J, leaving 4 bases unmatched. The CDR3 DNA reads as TGTGCCAGCAGCATCCTAGCGGGAGACGGGGAGCTGTTTTTT. Its protein product is CASSILAGDGELFF.

The chain has TRBV7-2 and TRBJ2-3; TRBD2 aligns across 9 bases. In germline, CDR1 is SGHTA, CDR2 FQGNSA. This CDR3 is 16 amino acids long. V gave up 4 bases and J gave up 2 bases; unmatched junction bases: 7. The CDR3 region has the DNA TGTGCCAGCAGCTCGATAGCGGGAGCCGCCACAGATACGCAGTATTTT. It yields the protein CASSSIAGAATDTQYF.

The rearrangement uses TRBV9 and TRBJ1-2; possibly TRBD1 for D (5 bases). V was clipped by 2 bases and J by 4 bases, with 21 bases between them. Per the germline V gene, CDR1 is SGDLS and CDR2 is YYNGEE. This CDR3 region has 17 residues. CDR3: CASSVYSDGAQGYGYTF. The CDR3 DNA is TGTGCCAGCAGCGTTTACTCGGACGGAGCCCAGGGCTATGGCTACACCTTC.

This clone was observed once. V and J are TRBV6-6 and TRBJ1-1; 7 nucleotides match TRBD1. Trimming cost V 1 base and J 8 bases; bases outside gene matches: 4. The CDR3 contains 13 residues. Germline assignment: CDR1 MNHNY and CDR2 SVGAGI (reference sequence). The CDR3 sequence is CASSYFDREEAFF. The CDR3 coding sequence is TGTGCCAGCAGTTACTTTGACAGGGAGGAAGCTTTCTTT.

The chain employs TRBV28 and TRBJ2-5, with 10 bases that match TRBD2. V lost 5 bases to trimming and J lost 6 bases; unmatched junction nucleotides: 6. The CDR3 sequence is 14 residues long. Germline V CDR1 and CDR2: MDHEN, SYDVKM. The CDR3 loop reads CASSLLAGAKTQYF. CDR3 DNA sequence: TGTGCCAGCAGTCTTCTAGCGGGAGCCAAGACCCAGTACTTC.

This sequence joins TRBV11-2 and TRBJ2-7; D possibly corresponds to TRBD2 (5 bases). The CDR3 totals 15 residues. Germline V lookup: CDR1 SGHAT, CDR2 FQNNGV. Trimming removed 5 bases from V and 6 bases from J, with 20 bases in between. The CDR3 coding sequence is TGTGCCAGCAGCCCATTAGAGGGAGACCTCTTCGAGCAGTACTTC. Translated: CASSPLEGDLFEQYF.